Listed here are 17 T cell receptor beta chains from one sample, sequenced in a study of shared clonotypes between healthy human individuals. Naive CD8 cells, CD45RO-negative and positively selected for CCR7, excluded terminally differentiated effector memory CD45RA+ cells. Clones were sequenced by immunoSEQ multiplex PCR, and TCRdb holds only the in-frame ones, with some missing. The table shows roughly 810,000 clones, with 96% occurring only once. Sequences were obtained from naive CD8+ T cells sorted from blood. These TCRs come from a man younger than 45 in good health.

CDR3 DNA sequence: TGCGCCAGCAGTGCGTACGGGACTACGTACAATGAGCAGTTCTTC. It is translated as CASSAYGTTYNEQFF. This rearrangement joins TRBV10-1 to TRBJ2-1, with TRBD2 matching over 7 bases. Germline V gene sequence: CDR1 WNHNN, CDR2 SYGVQD (reference sequence). There are 15 residues in the CDR3. J was trimmed by 4 bases and V by 4 bases; bases with no gene match: 7.

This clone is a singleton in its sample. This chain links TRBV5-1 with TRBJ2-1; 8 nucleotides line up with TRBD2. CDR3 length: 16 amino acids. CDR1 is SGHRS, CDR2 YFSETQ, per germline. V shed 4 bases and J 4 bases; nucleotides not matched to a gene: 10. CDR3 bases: TGCGCCAGCAGCCCGAGGACTAGCCTCAAGTACAATGAGCAGTTCTTC. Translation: CASSPRTSLKYNEQFF.

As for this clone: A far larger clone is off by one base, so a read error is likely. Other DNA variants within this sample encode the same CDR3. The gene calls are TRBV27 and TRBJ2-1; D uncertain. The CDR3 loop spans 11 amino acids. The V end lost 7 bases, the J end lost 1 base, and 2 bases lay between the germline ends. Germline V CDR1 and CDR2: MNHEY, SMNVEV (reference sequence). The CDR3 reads CASTSYNEQFF. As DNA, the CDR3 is TGTGCCAGCACATCCTACAATGAGCAGTTCTTC.

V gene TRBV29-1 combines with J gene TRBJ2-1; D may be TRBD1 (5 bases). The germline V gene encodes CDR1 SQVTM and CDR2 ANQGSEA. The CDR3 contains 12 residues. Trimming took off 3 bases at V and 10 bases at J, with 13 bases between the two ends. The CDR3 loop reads CSVEGRSWEQFF. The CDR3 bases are TGCAGCGTTGAGGGGCGCAGCTGGGAGCAGTTCTTC.

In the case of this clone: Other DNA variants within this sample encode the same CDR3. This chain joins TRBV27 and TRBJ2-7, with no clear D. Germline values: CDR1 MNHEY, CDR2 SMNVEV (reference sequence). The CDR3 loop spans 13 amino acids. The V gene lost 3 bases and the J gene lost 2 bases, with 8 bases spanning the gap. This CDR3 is CASSFGSTYEQYF. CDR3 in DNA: TGTGCCAGCAGTTTTGGCAGTACCTACGAGCAGTACTTC.

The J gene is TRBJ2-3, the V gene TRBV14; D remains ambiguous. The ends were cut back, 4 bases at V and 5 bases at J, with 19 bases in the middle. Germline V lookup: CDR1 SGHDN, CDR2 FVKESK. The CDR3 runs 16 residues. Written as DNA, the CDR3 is TGTGCCAGCAGCCCTCTGGCGCCCCGGTTTGGAGATACGCAGTATTTT. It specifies CASSPLAPRFGDTQYF. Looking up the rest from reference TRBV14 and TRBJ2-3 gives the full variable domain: EAGVTQFPSHSVIEKGQTVTLRCDPISGHDNLYWYRRVMGKEIKFLLHFVKESKQDESGMPNNRFLAERTGGTYSTLKVQPAELEDSGVYFCASSPLAPRFGDTQYFGPGTRLTVL.

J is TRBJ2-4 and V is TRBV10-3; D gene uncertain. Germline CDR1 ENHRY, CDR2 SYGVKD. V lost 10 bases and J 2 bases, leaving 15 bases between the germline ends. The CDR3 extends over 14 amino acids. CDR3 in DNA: TGTGCCACAGAATTGTGGGTATCCAAAAACATTCAGTACTTC. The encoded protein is CATELWVSKNIQYF.

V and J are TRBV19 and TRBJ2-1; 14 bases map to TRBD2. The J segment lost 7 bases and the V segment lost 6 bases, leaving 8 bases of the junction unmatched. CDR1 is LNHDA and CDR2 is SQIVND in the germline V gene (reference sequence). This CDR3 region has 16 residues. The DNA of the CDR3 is TGTGCCAGTAGACCGGGACTAGCGGGAGTAGGGAATGAGCAGTTCTTC. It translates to CASRPGLAGVGNEQFF. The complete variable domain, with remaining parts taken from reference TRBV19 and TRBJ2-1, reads DGGITQSPKYLFRKEGQNVTLSCEQNLNHDAMYWYRQDPGQGLRLIYYSQIVNDFQKGDIAEGYSVSREKKESFPLTVTSAQKNPTAFYLCASRPGLAGVGNEQFFGPGTRLTVL.

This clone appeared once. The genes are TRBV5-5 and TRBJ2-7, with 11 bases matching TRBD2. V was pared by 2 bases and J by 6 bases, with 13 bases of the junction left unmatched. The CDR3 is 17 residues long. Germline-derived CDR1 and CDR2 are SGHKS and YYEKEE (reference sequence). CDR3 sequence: CASSFAGPLAGGGEQYF. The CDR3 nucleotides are TGTGCCAGCAGCTTCGCAGGACCTCTAGCGGGAGGTGGCGAGCAGTACTTC.

The CDR3 is CASSLDRYGYTF. The CDR3 bases are TGTGCCAGCAGTCTCGACCGGTATGGCTACACCTTC. The chain employs TRBV6-5 and TRBJ1-2; unclear D gene. Germline V gene data show CDR1 as MNHEY and CDR2 as SVGAGI. The CDR3 sequence is 12 residues long. The V end was cut by 5 bases, the J end by 5 bases, with 9 bases between.

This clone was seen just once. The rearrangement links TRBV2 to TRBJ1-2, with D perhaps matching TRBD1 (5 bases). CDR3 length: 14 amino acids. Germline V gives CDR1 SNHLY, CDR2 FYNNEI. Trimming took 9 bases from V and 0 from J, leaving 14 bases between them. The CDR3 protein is CARILQGPNYGYTF. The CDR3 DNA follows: TGTGCCAGAATCCTTCAGGGACCTAACTATGGCTACACCTTC.

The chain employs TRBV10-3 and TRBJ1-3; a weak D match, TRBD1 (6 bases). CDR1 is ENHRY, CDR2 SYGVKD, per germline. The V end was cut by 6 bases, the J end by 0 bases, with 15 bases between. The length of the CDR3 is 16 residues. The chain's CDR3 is CAISPRGLDSGNTIYF. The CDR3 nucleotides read TGTGCCATCAGCCCCAGGGGTCTAGACTCTGGAAACACCATATATTTT.

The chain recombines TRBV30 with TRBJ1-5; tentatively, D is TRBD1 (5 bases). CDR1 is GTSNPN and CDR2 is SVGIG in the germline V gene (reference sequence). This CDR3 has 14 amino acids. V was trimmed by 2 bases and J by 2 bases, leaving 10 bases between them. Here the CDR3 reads CAWSLGTGNQPQHF. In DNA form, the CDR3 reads TGTGCCTGGAGTCTGGGGACGGGCAATCAGCCCCAGCATTTT.

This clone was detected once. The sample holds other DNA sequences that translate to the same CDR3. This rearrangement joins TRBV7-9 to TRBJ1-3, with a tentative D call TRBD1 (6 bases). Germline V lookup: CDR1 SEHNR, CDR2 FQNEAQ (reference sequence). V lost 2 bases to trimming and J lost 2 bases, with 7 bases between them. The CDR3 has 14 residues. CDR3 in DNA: TGTGCCAGCAGCTTAACAGGGACTGGAAACACCATATATTTT. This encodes CASSLTGTGNTIYF. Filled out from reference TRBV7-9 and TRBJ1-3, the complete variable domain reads DTGVSQNPRHKITKRGQNVTFRCDPISEHNRLYWYRQTLGQGPEFLTYFQNEAQLEKSRLLSDRFSAERPKGSFSTLEIQRTEQGDSAMYLCASSLTGTGNTIYFGEGSWLTVV.

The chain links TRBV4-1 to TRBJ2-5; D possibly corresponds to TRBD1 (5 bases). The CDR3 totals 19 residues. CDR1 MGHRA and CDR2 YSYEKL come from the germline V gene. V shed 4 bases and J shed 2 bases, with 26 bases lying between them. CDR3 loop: CASSRTTDSNSLTQETQYF. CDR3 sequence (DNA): TGCGCCAGCAGCCGCACGACAGACTCCAATAGTTTGACTCAAGAGACCCAGTACTTC.

CDR3: CASSRGEEQFF. CDR3 coding DNA: TGTGCCAGCAGCCGGGGAGAAGAACAGTTCTTC. This rearrangement joins TRBV28 to TRBJ2-1; D possibly corresponds to TRBD2 (5 bases). V was cut by 6 bases and J by 13 bases, with 13 bases left in between. Germline V gene data show CDR1 as MDHEN and CDR2 as SYDVKM. This CDR3 region has 11 residues.

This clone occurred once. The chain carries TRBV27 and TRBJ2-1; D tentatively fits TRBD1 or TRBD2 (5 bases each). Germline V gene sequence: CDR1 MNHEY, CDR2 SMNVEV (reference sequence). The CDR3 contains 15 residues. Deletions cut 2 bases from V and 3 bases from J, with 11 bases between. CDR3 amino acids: CASSLGGVIYNEQFF. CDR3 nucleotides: TGTGCCAGCAGTTTAGGGGGTGTAATCTACAATGAGCAGTTCTTC.